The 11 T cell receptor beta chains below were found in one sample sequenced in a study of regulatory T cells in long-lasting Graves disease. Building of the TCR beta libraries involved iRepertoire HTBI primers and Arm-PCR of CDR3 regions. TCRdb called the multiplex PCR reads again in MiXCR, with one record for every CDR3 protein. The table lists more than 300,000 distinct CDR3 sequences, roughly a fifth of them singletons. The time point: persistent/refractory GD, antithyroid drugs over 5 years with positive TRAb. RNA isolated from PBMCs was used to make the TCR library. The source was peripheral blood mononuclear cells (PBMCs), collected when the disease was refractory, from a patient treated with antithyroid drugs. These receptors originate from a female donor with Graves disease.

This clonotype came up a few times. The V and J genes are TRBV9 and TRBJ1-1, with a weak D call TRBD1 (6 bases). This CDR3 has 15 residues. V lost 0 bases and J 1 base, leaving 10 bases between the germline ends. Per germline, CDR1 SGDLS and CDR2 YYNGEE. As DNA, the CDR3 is TGTGCCAGCAGCGTAGGGGGGGCCCCGAACACTGAAGCTTTCTTT. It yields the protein CASSVGGAPNTEAFF.

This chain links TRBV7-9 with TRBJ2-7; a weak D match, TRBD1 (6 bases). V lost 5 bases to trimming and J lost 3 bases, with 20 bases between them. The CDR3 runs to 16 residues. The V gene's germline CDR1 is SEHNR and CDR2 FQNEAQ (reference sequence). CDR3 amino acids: CASSKLVGARRYEQYF. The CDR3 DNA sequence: TGTGCCAGCAGCAAGTTAGTGGGGGCTAGGCGCTACGAGCAGTACTTC.

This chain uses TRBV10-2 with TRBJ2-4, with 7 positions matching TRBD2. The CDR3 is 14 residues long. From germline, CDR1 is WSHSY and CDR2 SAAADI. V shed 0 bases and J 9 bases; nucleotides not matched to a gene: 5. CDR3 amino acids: CASSESRGRSIQYF. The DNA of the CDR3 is TGCGCCAGCAGTGAGTCGCGGGGGAGAAGCATTCAGTACTTC.

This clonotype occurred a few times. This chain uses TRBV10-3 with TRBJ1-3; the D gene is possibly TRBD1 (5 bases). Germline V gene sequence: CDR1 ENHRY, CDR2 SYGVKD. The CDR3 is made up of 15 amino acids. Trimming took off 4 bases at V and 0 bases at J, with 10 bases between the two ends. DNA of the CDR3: TGTGCCATCAGTGGCCCCCAGGGCTCTGGAAACACCATATATTTT. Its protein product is CAISGPQGSGNTIYF.

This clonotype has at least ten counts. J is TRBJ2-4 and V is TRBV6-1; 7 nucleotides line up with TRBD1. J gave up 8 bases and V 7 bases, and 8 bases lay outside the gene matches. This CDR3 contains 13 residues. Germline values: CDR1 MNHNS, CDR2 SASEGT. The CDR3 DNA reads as TGTGCCAGCACCCCAGGGGGAAGGGACATTCAGTACTTC. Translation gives CASTPGGRDIQYF.

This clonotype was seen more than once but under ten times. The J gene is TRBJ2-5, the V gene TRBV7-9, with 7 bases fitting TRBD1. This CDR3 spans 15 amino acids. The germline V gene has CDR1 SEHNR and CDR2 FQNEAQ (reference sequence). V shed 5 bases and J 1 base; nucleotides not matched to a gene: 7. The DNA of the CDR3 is TGTGCCAGCAGCAAGGGACAGTCACCCCAAGAGACCCAGTACTTC. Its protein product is CASSKGQSPQETQYF.

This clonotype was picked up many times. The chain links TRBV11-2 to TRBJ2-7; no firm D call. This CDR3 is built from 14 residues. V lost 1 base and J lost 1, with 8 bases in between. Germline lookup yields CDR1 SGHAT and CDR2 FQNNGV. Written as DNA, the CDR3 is TGTGCCAGCAGCTTAGTCGCGAAATCCTACGAGCAGTACTTC. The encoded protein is CASSLVAKSYEQYF.

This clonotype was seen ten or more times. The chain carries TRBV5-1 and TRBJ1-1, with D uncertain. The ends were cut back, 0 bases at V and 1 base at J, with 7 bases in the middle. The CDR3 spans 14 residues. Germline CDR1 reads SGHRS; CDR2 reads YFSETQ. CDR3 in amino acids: CASSLESRNTEAFF. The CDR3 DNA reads TGCGCCAGCAGCTTGGAGTCGAGGAACACTGAAGCTTTCTTT.

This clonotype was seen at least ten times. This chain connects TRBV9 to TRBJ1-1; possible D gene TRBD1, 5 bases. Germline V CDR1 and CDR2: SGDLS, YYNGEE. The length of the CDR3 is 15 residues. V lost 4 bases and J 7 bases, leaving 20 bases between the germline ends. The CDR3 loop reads CASSKERGGSDEAFF. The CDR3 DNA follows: TGTGCCAGCAGCAAGGAAAGGGGAGGGTCGGATGAAGCTTTCTTT. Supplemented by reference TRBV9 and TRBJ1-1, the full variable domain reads DSGVTQTPKHLITATGQRVTLRCSPRSGDLSVYWYQQSLDQGLQFLIQYYNGEERAKGNILERFSAQQFPDLHSELNLSSLELGDSALYFCASSKERGGSDEAFFGQGTRLTVV.

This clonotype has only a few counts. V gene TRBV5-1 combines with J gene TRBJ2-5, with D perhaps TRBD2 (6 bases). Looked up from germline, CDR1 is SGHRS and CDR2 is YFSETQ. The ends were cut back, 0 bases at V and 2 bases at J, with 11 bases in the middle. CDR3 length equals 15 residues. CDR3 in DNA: TGCGCCAGCAGCTTGGAAGTGGGGGGACAAGAGACCCAGTACTTC. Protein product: CASSLEVGGQETQYF.

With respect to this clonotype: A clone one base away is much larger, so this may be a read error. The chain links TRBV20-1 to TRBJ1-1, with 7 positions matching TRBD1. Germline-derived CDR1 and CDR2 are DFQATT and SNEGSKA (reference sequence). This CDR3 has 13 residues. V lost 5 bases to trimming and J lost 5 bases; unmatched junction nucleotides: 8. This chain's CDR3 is CSAPRQGETEAFF. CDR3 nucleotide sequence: TGCAGTGCTCCCAGACAGGGTGAGACTGAAGCTTTCTTT.